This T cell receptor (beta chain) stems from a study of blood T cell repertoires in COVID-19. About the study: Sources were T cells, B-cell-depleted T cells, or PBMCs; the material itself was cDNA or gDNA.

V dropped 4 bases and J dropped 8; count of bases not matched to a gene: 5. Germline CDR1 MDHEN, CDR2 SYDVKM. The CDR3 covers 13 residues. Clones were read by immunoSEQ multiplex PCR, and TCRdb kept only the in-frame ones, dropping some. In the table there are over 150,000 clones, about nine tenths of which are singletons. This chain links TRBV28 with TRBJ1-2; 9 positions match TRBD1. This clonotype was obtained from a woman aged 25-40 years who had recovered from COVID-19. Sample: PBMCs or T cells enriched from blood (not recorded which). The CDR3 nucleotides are TGTGCCAGCAGTTCAGGGACAGGGCCCGGCTACACCTTC. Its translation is CASSSGTGPGYTF.